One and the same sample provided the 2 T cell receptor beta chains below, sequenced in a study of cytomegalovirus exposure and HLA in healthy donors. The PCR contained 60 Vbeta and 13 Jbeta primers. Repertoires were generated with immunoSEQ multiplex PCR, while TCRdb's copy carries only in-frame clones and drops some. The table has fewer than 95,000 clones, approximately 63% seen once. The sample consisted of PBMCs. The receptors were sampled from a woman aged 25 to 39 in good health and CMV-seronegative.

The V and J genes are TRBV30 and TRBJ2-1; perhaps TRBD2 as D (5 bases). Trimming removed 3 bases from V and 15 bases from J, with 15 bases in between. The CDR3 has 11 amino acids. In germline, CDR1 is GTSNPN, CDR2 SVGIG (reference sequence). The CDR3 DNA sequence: TGTGCCTGGAGCGCGAGCGGCCTGCCGTTCTTC. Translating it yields CAWSASGLPFF.

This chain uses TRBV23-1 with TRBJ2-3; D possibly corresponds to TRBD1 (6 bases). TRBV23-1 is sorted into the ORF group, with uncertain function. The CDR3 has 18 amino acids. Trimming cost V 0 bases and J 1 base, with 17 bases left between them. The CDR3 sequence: CASSQSPQGRRCTDTQYF. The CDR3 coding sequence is TGCGCCAGCAGTCAATCTCCCCAGGGGCGGAGGTGCACAGATACGCAGTATTTT.